The following is a T cell receptor beta chain sequence with its context. The ends lost 7 bases at V and 3 bases at J; junction bases unmatched: 6. The CDR3 spans 13 residues. CDR1 is MNHEY and CDR2 is SVGEGT in the germline V gene. These data come from a study of blood T cell repertoires in COVID-19. Looking at the study overall: PBMCs, B-cell-depleted T cells, or T cells provided the cDNA or gDNA that made up the material.

In the source study's methods: Amplification with reference gene primers provided the estimates of nucleated cell counts. Clones were sequenced by immunoSEQ multiplex PCR, and TCRdb holds only the in-frame ones, with some missing. The D gene and trimming were derived from the DNA, and the V and J assignments and clone size from that table. The sample consists of under 120,000 clones, 70% to 90% of them appearing once. Sequencing used peripheral blood. The V gene is TRBV6-2 or TRBV6-3, the J gene TRBJ2-7, with 7 bases aligning to TRBD1. This sequence was found in a human donor in a cohort sampled during active COVID-19. CDR3 protein: CASNPGTVYEQYF. CDR3 coding DNA: TGTGCCAGCAACCCGGGGACAGTCTACGAGCAGTACTTC.